This T cell receptor beta chain was sequenced for a study of shared clonotypes between healthy human individuals. Sorted-subset replicate PCRs used roughly 180 ng DNA, around 31,000 T cell genomes. Libraries were prepared by immunoSEQ multiplex PCR; TCRdb keeps only in-frame clonotypes and omits some of them. Seen here are 2 million or so clones, 85% to 95% observed once, and the top ten hold 0.13%. The source material was naive CD4+ T cells sorted from blood. Subset noted: CD45RA+ positively selected. This clonotype was obtained from a man aged 18-30 years in good health.

CDR3 in DNA: TGCGCCAGCAGCTTGGTGGCTAGCGCTGCGGGTTGGCAGTTCTTC. Protein sequence: CASSLVASAAGWQFF. V and J are TRBV5-1 and TRBJ2-1; D may be TRBD2 (6 bases). The CDR3 totals 15 residues. The germline V gene has CDR1 SGHRS and CDR2 YFSETQ. Trimming cost V 0 bases and J 12 bases, with 19 bases left between them.